These 13 T cell receptor beta chains share one sample of origin, sequenced in a study of CD8+CD57+ T cells in acquired aplastic anemia. TCR beta VDJ and CDR3 profiles were obtained from a genomic DNA template. TCRdb passed the reads through MiXCR, listing each CDR3 protein once. The sample includes some 200,000 distinct CDR3 sequences, roughly 60% seen only once; the top ten take roughly three fifths. Previously, flow cytometry had revealed CD8+CD57+ cell expansion in the patients chosen for sequencing. The material sequenced was sorted CD4+, CD8+, or CD8+CD57+ T cells (not recorded which) from PBMCs. The receptor source for this set is a human donor with aplastic anemia.

V gene TRBV6-5 combines with J gene TRBJ2-1; TRBD2 is a possible D gene (5 bases). V was clipped by 2 bases and J by 0 bases, with 8 bases between them. Germline CDR1 MNHEY, CDR2 SVGAGI. The CDR3 is 15 amino acids. The CDR3 sequence is CASSYGADSYNEQFF. CDR3 in DNA: TGTGCCAGCAGTTACGGAGCGGACTCCTACAATGAGCAGTTCTTC.

The rearrangement joins TRBV5-8 to TRBJ1-2; D call uncertain. Germline V lookup: CDR1 SGHTS, CDR2 YDEGEE. The CDR3 has 13 amino acids. V was clipped by 4 bases and J by 6 bases, with 13 bases between them. This chain's CDR3 is CASSARAVDGYTF. The DNA of the CDR3 is TGTGCCAGCAGCGCCAGAGCCGTGGATGGCTACACCTTC.

The V and J genes are TRBV7-9 and TRBJ2-7, with D perhaps matching TRBD1 or TRBD2 (5 bases each). The CDR3 consists of 14 residues. Germline V gene data show CDR1 as SEHNR and CDR2 as FQNEAQ (reference sequence). Trimming removed 5 bases from V and 2 bases from J, with 13 bases in between. For the CDR3, the DNA is TGTGCCAGCAGCCAATCGGGACCCGCCTACGAGCAGTACTTC. Its translation is CASSQSGPAYEQYF.

The chain has TRBV7-3 and TRBJ2-7; D is perhaps TRBD1 or TRBD2 (5 bases each). The CDR3 covers 13 residues. CDR1 SGHTA and CDR2 FQGTGA come from the germline V gene. V shed 4 bases and J shed 3 bases, with 10 bases lying between them. The CDR3 DNA reads as TGTGCCAGCAGCTCGGGGCGCCTCTACGAGCAGTACTTC. Residues: CASSSGRLYEQYF.

Only a few counts were recorded for this clonotype. At one end, the junction sequence differs from germline, possibly due to a read error. The rearrangement joins TRBV5-1 to TRBJ2-7; TRBD2 is a possible D gene (5 bases). The CDR3 runs to 14 residues. Germline V CDR1 and CDR2: SGHRS, YFSETQ. CDR3 sequence (DNA): TGTGCCAGCAGCGTAACTAGTTTGAGCTACGAGCAGTACTTC. Translated: CASSVTSLSYEQYF.

CDR3 nucleotides: TGTGCTAGTGGTTTGGTCGAAGAGACCCAGTACTTC. Translating gives CASGLVEETQYF. V usage is TRBV12-5 and J usage is TRBJ2-5, with D unclear. In germline, CDR1 is LGHNT, CDR2 FRNRAP. V dropped 0 bases and J dropped 3 bases, with 2 bases sitting between them. The CDR3 totals 12 residues.

This clonotype has just a few counts. The chain combines TRBV7-3 with TRBJ1-2; D is possibly TRBD1 (5 bases). The CDR3 sequence is 13 residues long. Trimming removed 2 bases at V and 8 bases at J, with 12 bases between. Germline-derived CDR1 and CDR2 are SGHTA and FQGTGA. CDR3 in amino acids: CASSLARDEGYTF. CDR3 DNA: TGTGCCAGCAGCTTAGCCCGGGACGAAGGCTACACCTTC. Full variable domain (outside the CDR3, taken from reference TRBV7-3 and TRBJ1-2): GAGVSQTPSNKVTEKGKYVELRCDPISGHTALYWYRQSLGQGPEFLIYFQGTGAADDSGLPNDRFFAVRPEGSVSTLKIQRTERGDSAVYLCASSLARDEGYTFGSGTRLTVV.

V usage is TRBV10-2 and J usage is TRBJ1-2; TRBD1 matches at 8 bases. Germline lookup yields CDR1 WSHSY and CDR2 SAAADI. Losses at the gene ends were 7 bases for V and 4 bases for J; bases not matched to a gene: 5. The CDR3 spans 13 residues. CDR3 sequence reads: CASIGQGGYGYTF. The CDR3 nucleotides read TGCGCCAGCATAGGACAGGGAGGCTATGGCTACACCTTC.

The rearrangement links TRBV5-1 to TRBJ2-7; D perhaps matches TRBD2 (5 bases). This CDR3 has 11 residues. The ends were cut back, 4 bases at V and 7 bases at J, with 9 bases in the middle. Germline V gene sequence: CDR1 SGHRS, CDR2 YFSETQ. The CDR3 spells CASSRSGEQYF. The CDR3 nucleotides are TGCGCCAGCAGCCGATCGGGGGAGCAGTACTTC.

The V call is TRBV9, the J call TRBJ2-2, with 8 bases fitting TRBD2. Germline V gives CDR1 SGDLS, CDR2 YYNGEE. With 5 bases clipped from V and 4 bases from J, the junction kept 7 bases outside the gene matches. CDR3 length: 15 amino acids. The CDR3 region is CASSFGGGVTGELFF. CDR3 coding DNA: TGTGCCAGCAGTTTCGGGGGGGGTGTCACCGGGGAGCTGTTTTTT.

As regards this clonotype: The limits of the CDR3 on the DNA are not certain, so only TCRdb's listed CDR3 is given. V is TRBV15 and J is TRBJ2-1; the DNA was not compared with TRBD1, the D call given in the table. The CDR3 is 23 amino acids long, termini counted. Per the germline V gene, CDR1 is LNHNV and CDR2 is YYDKDF (reference sequence). The CDR3 is CATSSIYLCSVEDNRGLINEQFF.

This clonotype was seen many times. The chain couples TRBV10-3 to TRBJ2-1, with 13 bases lining up with TRBD2. This CDR3 is 21 amino acids long. J gave up 0 bases and V 3 bases, and 14 bases lay outside the gene matches. Germline loops: CDR1 ENHRY, CDR2 SYGVKD. CDR3: CAISDAARLAGGPISYNEQFF. DNA of the CDR3: TGTGCCATCAGTGACGCTGCGAGACTAGCGGGGGGACCCATCTCCTACAATGAGCAGTTCTTC.

Points on this clonotype: At one of its ends the junction is not consistent with the germline gene, which may arise from a read error. V usage is TRBV5-1 and J usage is TRBJ2-7; a weak D match, TRBD1 (5 bases). The CDR3 extends over 14 amino acids. Germline assignment: CDR1 SGHRS and CDR2 YFSETQ. CDR3: CASSLIGRVGEQYF. The CDR3 region has the DNA TGTGCCAGCAGCTTGATAGGCAGGGTGGGCGAGCAGTACTTC. The whole variable domain, remainder taken from reference TRBV5-1 and TRBJ2-7, is KAGVTQTPRYLIKTRGQQVTLSCSPISGHRSVSWYQQTPGQGLQFLFEYFSETQRNKGNFPGRFSGRQFSNSRSEMNVSTLELGDSALYLCASSLIGRVGEQYFGPGTRLTVT.